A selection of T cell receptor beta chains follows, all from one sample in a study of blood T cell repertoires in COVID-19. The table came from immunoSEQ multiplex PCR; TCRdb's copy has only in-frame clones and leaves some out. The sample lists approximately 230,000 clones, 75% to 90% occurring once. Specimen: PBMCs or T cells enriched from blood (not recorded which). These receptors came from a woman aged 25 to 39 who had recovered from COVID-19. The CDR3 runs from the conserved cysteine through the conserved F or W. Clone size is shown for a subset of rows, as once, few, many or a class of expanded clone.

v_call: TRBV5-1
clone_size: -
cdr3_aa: CASSLDGTRGGELFF

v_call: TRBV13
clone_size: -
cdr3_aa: CASSLGGRGNEQFF

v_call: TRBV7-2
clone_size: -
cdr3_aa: CASSATSAPYNEQFF

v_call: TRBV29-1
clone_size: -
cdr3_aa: CSVEDRSGWDQETQYF

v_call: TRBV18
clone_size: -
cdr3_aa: CASSPAGSNSYEQYF

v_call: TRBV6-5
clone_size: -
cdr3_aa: CASSPGHGDEQFF

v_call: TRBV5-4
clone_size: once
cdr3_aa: CASSQQSSSYNEQFF

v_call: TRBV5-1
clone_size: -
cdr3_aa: CASSPGLAGGLSNEQFF

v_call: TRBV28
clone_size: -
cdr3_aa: CASSIQGSGYGYTF

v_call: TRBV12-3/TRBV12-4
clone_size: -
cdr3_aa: CASSFWQGEKLFF

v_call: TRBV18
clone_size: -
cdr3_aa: CASSPRRMEGTVYGYTF

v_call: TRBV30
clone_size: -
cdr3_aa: CAWSVIFRGGELFF

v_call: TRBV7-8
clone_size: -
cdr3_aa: CASSRSRLAVGSYNEQFF

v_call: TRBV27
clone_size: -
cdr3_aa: CATGRTGLKTQYF

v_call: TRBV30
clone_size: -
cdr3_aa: CAWSGGSSNQPQHF

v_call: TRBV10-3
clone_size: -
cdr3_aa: CAISDPGSTDTQYF

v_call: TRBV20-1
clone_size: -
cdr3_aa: CSVTRDGYTF

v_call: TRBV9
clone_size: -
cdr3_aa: CASSAGTGTSGGEQFF

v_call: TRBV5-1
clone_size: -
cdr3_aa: CASSLTAGNYGYTF